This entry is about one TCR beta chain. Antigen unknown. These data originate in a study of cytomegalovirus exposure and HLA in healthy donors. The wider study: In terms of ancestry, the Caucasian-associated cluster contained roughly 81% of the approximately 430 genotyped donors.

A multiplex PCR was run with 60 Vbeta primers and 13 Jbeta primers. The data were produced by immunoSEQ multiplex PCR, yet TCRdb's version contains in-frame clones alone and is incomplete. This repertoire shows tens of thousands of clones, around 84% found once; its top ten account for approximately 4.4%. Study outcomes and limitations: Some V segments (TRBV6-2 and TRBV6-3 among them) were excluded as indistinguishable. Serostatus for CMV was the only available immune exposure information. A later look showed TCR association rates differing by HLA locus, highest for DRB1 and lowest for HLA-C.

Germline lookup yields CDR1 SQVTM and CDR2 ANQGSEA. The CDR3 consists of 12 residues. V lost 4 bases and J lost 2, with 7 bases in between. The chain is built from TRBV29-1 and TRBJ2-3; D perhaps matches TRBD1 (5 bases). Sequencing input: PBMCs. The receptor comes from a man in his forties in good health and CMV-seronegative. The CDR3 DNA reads TGCAGCGTTGGACAGTTCACAGATACGCAGTATTTT. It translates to CSVGQFTDTQYF.